This T cell receptor (beta chain) appears in the sequencing data of a study of CD8 T cells in ankylosing spondylitis. Study observations and caveats: Clones linked to disease were reported to show significant enrichment in matched ankylosing spondylitis synovial fluid. A motif of fewer than ten highly homologous TCR beta variants was seen as apparently characteristic of ankylosing spondylitis blood.

Making the TCR beta libraries involved quantitative 5'-RACE with molecular barcodes. TCRdb passed the 5' RACE reads through MiXCR, listing each CDR3 protein once. This sample has 800,000 to 900,000 distinct CDR3 sequences; roughly 12% occur once, and the top ten carry under 0.6%. CDR1 is SGHRS and CDR2 is YFSETQ in the germline V gene. The V end lost 3 bases, the J end lost 1 base, and 7 bases lay between the germline ends. The CDR3 is 14 amino acids. This clonotype was found many times. What it recognizes is unknown. V gene TRBV5-1 combines with J gene TRBJ2-2; D ambiguous. This clonotype was sampled from a male donor with ankylosing spondylitis. Sequenced material: blood, either unsorted or a sorted T cell fraction (not recorded which). The CDR3 loop reads CASSWGENTGELFF. The CDR3 DNA reads as TGCGCCAGCAGCTGGGGTGAGAACACCGGGGAGCTGTTTTTT.